The sequence of this T cell receptor beta chain was determined in a study of PD-1 blockade in mismatch repair-deficient tumors. Overall study: Patients had 12 to 13 mismatch repair-deficient cancer types and were previously treated and progressing. Study-wide findings and caveats: After pembrolizumab, tumor-resident clones rose rapidly, then generally contracted before radiologic responses.

As for this clone: The antigen remains unidentified.

Every patient had mismatch repair deficiency by PCR or immunohistochemistry. The TCR-sequenced patients were a few responders to pembrolizumab. Clones were sequenced by immunoSEQ multiplex PCR, and TCRdb holds only the in-frame ones, with some missing. The sample shows 15,000 to 20,000 clones, 84% of them seen only once. This specimen was PBMCs, taken about 23 weeks after starting pembrolizumab. The clonotype comes from an adult with mismatch repair-deficient cancer.

CDR3 nucleotides: TGTGCCAGCTCAGTGAGGGAGAACACCGGGGAGCTGTTTTTT. Protein sequence: CASSVRENTGELFF. V and J are TRBV18 and TRBJ2-2, with D maybe TRBD2 (5 bases). V lost 5 bases and J lost 1, with 8 bases in between. Germline values: CDR1 KGHSH, CDR2 LQKENI. This CDR3 has 14 residues.